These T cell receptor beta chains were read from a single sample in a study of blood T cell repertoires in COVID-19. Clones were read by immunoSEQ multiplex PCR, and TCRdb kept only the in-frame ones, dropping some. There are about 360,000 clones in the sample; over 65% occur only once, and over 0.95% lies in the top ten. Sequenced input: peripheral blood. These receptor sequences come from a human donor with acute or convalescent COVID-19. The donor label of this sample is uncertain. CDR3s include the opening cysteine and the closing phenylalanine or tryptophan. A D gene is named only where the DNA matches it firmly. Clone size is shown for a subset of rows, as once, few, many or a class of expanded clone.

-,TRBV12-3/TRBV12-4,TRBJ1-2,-,CASWGGLVYGYTF,TGTGCCAGTTGGGGGGGTTTGGTCTATGGCTACACCTTC
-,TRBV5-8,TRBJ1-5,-,CASTLAGRSNQPQHF,TGTGCCAGCACTCTCGCGGGCCGCAGCAATCAGCCCCAGCATTTT
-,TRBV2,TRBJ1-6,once,CASRVADNYNSPLHF,TGTGCCAGCAGGGTCGCGGATAACTATAATTCACCCCTCCACTTT
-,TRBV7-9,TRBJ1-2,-,CASSTQTGLRGYTF,TGTGCCAGCAGCACCCAAACAGGGTTGCGCGGCTACACCTTC
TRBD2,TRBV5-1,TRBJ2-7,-,CASSLIGSGGSSYEQYF,TGCGCCAGCAGCCTGATTGGGAGCGGGGGGTCCTCCTACGAGCAGTACTTC
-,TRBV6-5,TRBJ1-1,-,CASSYSNGGADTEAFF,TGTGCCAGCAGTTACTCGAACGGGGGGGCGGACACTGAAGCTTTCTTT
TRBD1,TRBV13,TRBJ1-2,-,CASKGQYYGYTF,TGTGCCAGCAAGGGACAGTACTATGGCTACACCTTC
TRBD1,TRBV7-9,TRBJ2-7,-,CASSLTGTGVHEQYF,TGTGCCAGCAGCTTAACCGGGACAGGGGTCCACGAGCAGTACTTC
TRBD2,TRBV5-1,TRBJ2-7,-,CASTLGGRGDEQYF,TGCGCCAGCACCCTGGGGGGGAGAGGCGACGAGCAGTACTTC
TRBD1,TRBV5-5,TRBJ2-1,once,CASSGQGTYNEQFF,TGTGCCAGCAGCGGACAGGGTACGTACAATGAGCAGTTCTTC
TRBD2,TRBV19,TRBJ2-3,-,CASSTMRTSGRSDTQYF,TGTGCCAGTAGTACCATGAGGACTAGCGGGCGTTCAGATACGCAGTATTTT
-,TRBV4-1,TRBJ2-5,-,CASSQWRSETQYF,TGCGCCAGCAGCCAATGGCGGTCGGAGACCCAGTACTTC
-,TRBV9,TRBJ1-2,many,CASSPQVQGDGYTF,TGTGCCAGCAGCCCGCAGGTTCAAGGGGATGGCTACACCTTC
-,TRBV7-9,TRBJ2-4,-,CASSATLSGANIQYF,TGTGCCAGCAGCGCCACCCTCTCTGGGGCGAACATTCAGTACTTC
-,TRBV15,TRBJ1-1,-,CATSRFAGTSRKNTEAFF,TGTGCCACCAGCAGATTTGCGGGAACATCCAGGAAAAACACTGAAGCTTTCTTT
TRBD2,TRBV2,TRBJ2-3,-,CASSEGTSGWGSTDTQYF,TGTGCCAGCAGTGAAGGGACTAGCGGGTGGGGGAGCACAGATACGCAGTATTTT
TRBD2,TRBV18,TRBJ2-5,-,CASAPAAGGIQETQYF,TGTGCCAGCGCACCCGCGGCCGGGGGGATACAAGAGACCCAGTACTTC
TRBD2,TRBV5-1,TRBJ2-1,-,CASSPISGSAGNEQFF,TGCGCCAGCAGCCCCATTAGCGGGAGTGCAGGTAATGAGCAGTTCTTC
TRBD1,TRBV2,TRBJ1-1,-,CASRNRGLNTEAFF,TGTGCCAGCAGGAACAGGGGACTGAACACTGAAGCTTTCTTT
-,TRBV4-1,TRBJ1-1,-,CASSQGWGRLNTEAFF,TGCGCCAGCAGCCAAGGATGGGGCAGATTGAACACTGAAGCTTTCTTT
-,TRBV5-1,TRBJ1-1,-,CASRRNRDSPWAFF,TGCGCCAGCAGGAGAAACCGGGACTCTCCGTGGGCTTTCTTT
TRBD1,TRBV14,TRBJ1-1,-,CASSQGRGGLTEAFF,TGTGCCAGCAGCCAAGGGAGAGGGGGCCTCACTGAAGCTTTCTTT
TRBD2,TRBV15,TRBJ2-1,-,CATSNDKIAGISYNEQFF,TGTGCCACCAGCAACGACAAGATAGCGGGGATCTCCTACAATGAGCAGTTCTTC
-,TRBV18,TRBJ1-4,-,CASSPLVRTTTNEKLFF,TGTGCCAGCTCACCACTAGTTAGGACTACAACTAATGAAAAACTGTTTTTT
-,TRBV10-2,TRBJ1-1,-,CASTPGRVTEAFF,TGCGCCAGCACTCCGGGAAGGGTGACTGAAGCTTTCTTT
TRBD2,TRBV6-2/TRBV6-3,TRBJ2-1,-,CASSQTSKSNEQFF,TGTGCCAGCAGCCAGACTAGCAAGTCCAATGAGCAGTTCTTC
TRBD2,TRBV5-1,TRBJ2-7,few,CASSSKSGAYEQYF,TGCGCCAGCAGTTCAAAGAGCGGGGCTTACGAGCAGTACTTC
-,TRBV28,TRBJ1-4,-,CASSSHDRPWMGLFF,TGTGCCAGCAGTTCCCACGACAGGCCATGGATGGGACTGTTTTTT
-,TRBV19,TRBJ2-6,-,CASTPLGDSGANVLTF,TGTGCCAGTACCCCTCTCGGAGACTCTGGGGCCAACGTCCTGACTTTC
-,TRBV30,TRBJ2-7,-,CAWREEQGPPYEQYF,TGTGCCTGGAGGGAGGAACAGGGTCCCCCCTACGAGCAGTACTTC
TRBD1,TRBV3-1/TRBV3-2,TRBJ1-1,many,CASRPGQGTNTEAFF,TGTGCCAGCAGACCTGGACAGGGAACAAACACTGAAGCTTTCTTT
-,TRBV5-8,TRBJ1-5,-,CASSKGQNPNQPQHF,TGTGCCAGCAGCAAGGGACAAAACCCCAATCAGCCCCAGCATTTT
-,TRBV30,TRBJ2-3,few,CAWSPTTGLTQYF,TGTGCCTGGTCCCCTACCACAGGGTTGACGCAGTATTTT
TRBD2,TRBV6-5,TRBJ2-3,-,CASSPPGGWADTQYF,TGTGCCAGCAGCCCCCCCGGGGGGTGGGCAGATACGCAGTATTTT
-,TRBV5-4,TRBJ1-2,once,CASSSRTLGDGYTF,TGTGCCAGCAGCTCAAGGACACTTGGGGATGGCTACACCTTC
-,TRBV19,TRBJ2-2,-,CASSGRTESYTGELFF,TGTGCCAGTAGCGGAAGAACAGAGAGCTACACCGGGGAGCTGTTTTTT
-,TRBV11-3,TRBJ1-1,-,CASSGTWGGMNTEAFF,TGTGCCAGCAGCGGTACGTGGGGGGGAATGAACACTGAAGCTTTCTTT
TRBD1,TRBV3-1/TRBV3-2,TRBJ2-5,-,CASTLTGKGETQYF,TGTGCCAGCACCCTGACAGGGAAGGGGGAGACCCAGTACTTC
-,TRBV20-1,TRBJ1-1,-,CSASRPGGEPEAFF,TGCAGTGCTAGTCGCCCGGGGGGCGAGCCTGAAGCTTTCTTT
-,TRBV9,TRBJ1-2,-,CASSPEAGPYGYTF,TGTGCCAGCAGCCCAGAGGCAGGGCCCTATGGCTACACCTTC
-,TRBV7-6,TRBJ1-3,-,CASSPRLGEGSGNTIYF,TGTGCCAGCAGCCCTAGATTAGGTGAGGGCTCTGGAAACACCATATATTTT
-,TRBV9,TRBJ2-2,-,CASSARTHPTGELFF,TGTGCCAGCAGCGCCCGGACTCACCCCACCGGGGAGCTGTTTTTT
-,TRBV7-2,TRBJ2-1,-,CASSTRRAGRNNEQFF,TGTGCCAGCAGCACCCGCCGGGCAGGGCGGAACAATGAGCAGTTCTTC
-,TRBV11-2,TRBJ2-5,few,CASSHWRGLGETQYF,TGTGCCAGCAGCCATTGGCGGGGGCTCGGGGAGACCCAGTACTTC
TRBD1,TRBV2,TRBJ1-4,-,CASSEDRGGEKLFF,TGTGCCAGCAGTGAGGACAGGGGCGGTGAAAAACTGTTTTTT
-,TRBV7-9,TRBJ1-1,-,CASSLIQGGTEAFF,TGTGCCAGCAGCTTAATACAGGGCGGCACTGAAGCTTTCTTT
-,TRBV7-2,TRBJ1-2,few,CASSLSPVSGYTF,TGTGCCAGCAGCTTATCACCGGTCTCCGGCTACACCTTC
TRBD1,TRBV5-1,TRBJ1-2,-,CASSVGQGGLRGYTF,TGCGCCAGCAGCGTGGGACAGGGGGGCCTTCGGGGCTACACCTTC
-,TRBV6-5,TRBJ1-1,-,CASSYMRFGNTEAFF,TGTGCCAGCAGTTATATGAGGTTTGGGAACACTGAAGCTTTCTTT
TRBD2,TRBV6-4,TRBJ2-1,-,CASSPRGTSGYNEQFF,TGTGCCAGCAGCCCCAGGGGGACTAGCGGCTACAATGAGCAGTTCTTC